This T cell receptor (beta chain) was identified in a study of CD8+ T cells in alopecia areata. The wider study: The protocol delivered tofacitinib for 6 to 18 months, then withdrew it for 6 months.

Reverse transcribed after extraction, RNA yielded cDNA as the sequencing template. Assay used: immunoSEQ multiplex PCR; TCRdb lists only in-frame clones, some missing. Here the sample spans about 150,000 clones, about three fifths being singletons. Study-level findings and limits: Significant decreases in scalp clonality and expanded CD8+ clones followed tofacitinib treatment.

This clone has a handful of counts. The antigen is unknown. V was cut by 4 bases and J by 0 bases, with 15 bases left in between. This CDR3 has 15 residues. Germline CDR1 is SQVTM and CDR2 is ANQGSEA. Treatment denoted: oral pan-JAK inhibitor, 5-10 mg twice daily. The TCR sequence derives from a human donor with alopecia areata. The chain uses TRBV29-1 and TRBJ1-2, with unresolved D. The sample consisted of CD4+ T cells sorted from blood, taken at week 4, from a patient treated with tofacitinib. CDR3 in DNA: TGCAGCGTTGTTCTCACTGCAGGATCTAACTATGGCTACACCTTC. It encodes CSVVLTAGSNYGYTF.